The clone carrying this T cell receptor beta chain was picked up many times. The data derive from a study of human T cells and chemical hapten exposure. V was shortened by 2 bases and J by 10 bases, with 10 bases between the two germline ends. CDR1 and CDR2 from the germline V gene are SNHLY and FYNNEI. The CDR3 spans 12 residues. One entry per CDR3 protein, called by TCRdb with MiXCR from the 5' RACE reads. The sample carries about 140,000 distinct CDR3 sequences, 4.1% recorded once. Blood, whole and unfractionated, served as the source for total RNA extraction. The chain joins TRBV2 to TRBJ2-3, with a tentative D call TRBD2 (6 bases). This TCR came from a female donor in good health. The CDR3 bases are TGTGCCAGCAGTGAAAACGGGGAGGCGCAGTATTTT. Translated, it gives CASSENGEAQYF.